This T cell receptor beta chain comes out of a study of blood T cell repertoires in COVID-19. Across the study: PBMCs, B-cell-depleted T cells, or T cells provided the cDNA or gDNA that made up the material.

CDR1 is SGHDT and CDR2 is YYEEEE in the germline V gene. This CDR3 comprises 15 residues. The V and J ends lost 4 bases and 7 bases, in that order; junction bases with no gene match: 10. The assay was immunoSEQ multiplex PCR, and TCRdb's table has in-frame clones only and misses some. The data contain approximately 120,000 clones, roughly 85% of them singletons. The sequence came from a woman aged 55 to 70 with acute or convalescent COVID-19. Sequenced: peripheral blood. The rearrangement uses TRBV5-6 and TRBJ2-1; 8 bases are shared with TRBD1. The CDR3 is CASSRIDRGENEQFF. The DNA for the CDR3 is TGTGCCAGCAGCCGTATTGACAGGGGTGAAAATGAGCAGTTCTTC.